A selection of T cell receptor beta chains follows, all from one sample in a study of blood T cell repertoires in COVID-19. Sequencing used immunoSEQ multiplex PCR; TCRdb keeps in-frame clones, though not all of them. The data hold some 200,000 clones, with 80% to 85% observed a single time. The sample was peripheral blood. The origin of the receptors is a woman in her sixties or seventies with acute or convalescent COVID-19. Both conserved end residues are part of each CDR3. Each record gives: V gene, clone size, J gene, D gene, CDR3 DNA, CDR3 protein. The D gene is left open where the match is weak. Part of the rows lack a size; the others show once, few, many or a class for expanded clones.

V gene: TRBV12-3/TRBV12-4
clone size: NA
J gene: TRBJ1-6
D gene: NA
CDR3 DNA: TGTGCCAGCACTCGACAGTATAATTCACCCCTCCACTTT
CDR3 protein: CASTRQYNSPLHF

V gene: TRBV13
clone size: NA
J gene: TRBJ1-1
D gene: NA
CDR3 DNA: TGTGCCAGCAGTCTCAGGGCGGTGGCTGAAGCTTTCTTT
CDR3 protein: CASSLRAVAEAFF

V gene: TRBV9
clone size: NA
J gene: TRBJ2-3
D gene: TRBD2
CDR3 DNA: TGTGCCAGCAGCGCCTCTAGCGGGGGGGCCGCAGATACGCAGTATTTT
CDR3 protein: CASSASSGGAADTQYF

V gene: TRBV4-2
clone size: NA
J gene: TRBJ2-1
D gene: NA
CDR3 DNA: TGTGCCAGCAGCCAGGCAGCGACTAGCTCCTACAATGAGCAGTTCTTC
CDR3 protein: CASSQAATSSYNEQFF

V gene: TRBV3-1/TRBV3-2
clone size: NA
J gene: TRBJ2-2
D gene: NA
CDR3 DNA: TGTGCCAGCAGCCAAGCTTCTGTAGGGGAGCTGTTTTTT
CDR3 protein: CASSQASVGELFF

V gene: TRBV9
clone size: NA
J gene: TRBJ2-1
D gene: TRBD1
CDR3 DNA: TGTGCCAGCAGCTCCACCGGGACAGGGGGCGCCGAGTTCTTC
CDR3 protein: CASSSTGTGGAEFF

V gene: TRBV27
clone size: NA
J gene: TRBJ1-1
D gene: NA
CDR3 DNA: TGTGCCAGCAGTCCACGACAGGCCAACACTGAAGCTTTCTTT
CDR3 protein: CASSPRQANTEAFF

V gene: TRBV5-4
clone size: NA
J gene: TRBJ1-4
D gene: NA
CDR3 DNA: TGTGCCAGCAGCTTCCAGGGTGGGGATGAAAAACTGTTTTTT
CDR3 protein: CASSFQGGDEKLFF

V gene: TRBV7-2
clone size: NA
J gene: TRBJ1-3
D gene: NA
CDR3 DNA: TGTGCCAGCAGCTACGGACACAGACCCTCTGGAAACACCATATATTTT
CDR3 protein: CASSYGHRPSGNTIYF

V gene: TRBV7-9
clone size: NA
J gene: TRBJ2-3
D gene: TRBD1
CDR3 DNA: TGTGCCAGCAGACGTACAGGGGGCTTGGGAGATACGCAGTATTTT
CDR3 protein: CASRRTGGLGDTQYF

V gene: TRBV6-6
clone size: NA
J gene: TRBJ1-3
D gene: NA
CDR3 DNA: TGTGCCAGCAGGCCTCCAGGGGACTCTGGAAACACCATATATTTT
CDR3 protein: CASRPPGDSGNTIYF

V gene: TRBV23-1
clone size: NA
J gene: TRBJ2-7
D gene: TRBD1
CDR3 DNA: TGCGCCAGCAGTCGAGGGACAGGGGGAACAATCTCCTACGAGCAGTACTTC
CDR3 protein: CASSRGTGGTISYEQYF

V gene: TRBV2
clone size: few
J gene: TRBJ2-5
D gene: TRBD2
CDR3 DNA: TGTGCCAGCAGGGCTGGGACTAGTGAAGGAGAGACCCAGTACTTC
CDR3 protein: CASRAGTSEGETQYF

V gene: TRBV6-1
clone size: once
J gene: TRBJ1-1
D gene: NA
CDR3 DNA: TGTGCCAGCAGTGAAGGGTGGAGCGATGAAGCTTTCTTT
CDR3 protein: CASSEGWSDEAFF

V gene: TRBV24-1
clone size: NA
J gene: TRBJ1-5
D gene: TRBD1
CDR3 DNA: TGTGCCACCAGTGATTTGGGGATCCGGGGACAGCACTTTCCATATAGCAATCAGCCCCAGCATTTT
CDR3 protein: CATSDLGIRGQHFPYSNQPQHF

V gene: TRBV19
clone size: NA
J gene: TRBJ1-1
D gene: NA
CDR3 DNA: TGTGCCAGTAGTATACCCCTTAAAGCTTTCTTT
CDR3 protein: CASSIPLKAFF

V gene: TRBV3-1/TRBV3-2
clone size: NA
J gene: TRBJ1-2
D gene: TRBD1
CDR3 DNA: TGTGCCAGCAGCCGGGACAGAGCTAACTATGGCTACACCTTC
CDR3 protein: CASSRDRANYGYTF

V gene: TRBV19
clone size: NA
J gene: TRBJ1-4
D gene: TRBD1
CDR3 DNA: TGTGCCAGTAGTAGAGGACAGGGCGGTGAAAAACTGTTTTTT
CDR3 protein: CASSRGQGGEKLFF

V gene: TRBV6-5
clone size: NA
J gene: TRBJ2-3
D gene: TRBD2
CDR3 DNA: TGTGCCAGCAGCCTACGTATAGCGGGGGGAGATACGCAGTATTTT
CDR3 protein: CASSLRIAGGDTQYF

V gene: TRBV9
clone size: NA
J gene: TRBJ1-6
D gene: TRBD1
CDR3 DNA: TGTGCCAGCAGCGCCGACAGGGGGAGCCTCCACTTT
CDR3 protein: CASSADRGSLHF

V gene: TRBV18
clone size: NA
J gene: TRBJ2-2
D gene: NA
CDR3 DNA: TGTGCCAGCTCACCTTCTCTCAGGGTGGACACCGGGGAGCTGTTTTTT
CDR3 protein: CASSPSLRVDTGELFF

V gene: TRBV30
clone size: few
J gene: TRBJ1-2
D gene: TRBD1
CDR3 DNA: TGTGCCTGGAGTTCGGGACAGACCTATGGCTACACCTTC
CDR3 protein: CAWSSGQTYGYTF

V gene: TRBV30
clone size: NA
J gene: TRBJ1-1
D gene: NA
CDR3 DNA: TGTGCCTGGAAACCAAATCTCGCGACTGAAGCTTTCTTT
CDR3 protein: CAWKPNLATEAFF

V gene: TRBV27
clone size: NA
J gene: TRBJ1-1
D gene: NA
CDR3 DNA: TGTGCCAGCAGACCCGGTTTCCGGGGACAAAGCGAAGCTTTCTTT
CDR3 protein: CASRPGFRGQSEAFF

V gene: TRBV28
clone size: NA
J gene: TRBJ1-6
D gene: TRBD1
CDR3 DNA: TGTGCCAGCAGCAAGACAGGGCTCTCTTCACCCCTCCACTTT
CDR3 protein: CASSKTGLSSPLHF

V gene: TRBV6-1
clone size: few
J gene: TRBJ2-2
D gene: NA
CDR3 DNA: TGTGCCAGCAGTGAAGCGACAGGTCACACCGGGGAGCTGTTTTTT
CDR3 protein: CASSEATGHTGELFF

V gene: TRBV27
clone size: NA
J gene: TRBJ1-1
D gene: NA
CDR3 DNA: TGTGCCAGCAGTAGGGGCGGGGGCGGGAGCACTGAAGCTTTCTTT
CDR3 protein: CASSRGGGGSTEAFF

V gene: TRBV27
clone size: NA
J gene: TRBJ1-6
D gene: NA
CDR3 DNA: TGTGCCAGCTCAGAAGGCCCAGGATCACCCCTCCACTTT
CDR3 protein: CASSEGPGSPLHF

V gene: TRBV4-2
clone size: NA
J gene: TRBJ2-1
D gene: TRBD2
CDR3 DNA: TGTGCCAGCAGCCAAGAAACGGGGGGGCTGAATGAGCAGTTCTTC
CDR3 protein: CASSQETGGLNEQFF

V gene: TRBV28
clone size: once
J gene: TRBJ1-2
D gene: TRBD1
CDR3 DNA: TGTGCCAGCAGTCGCACAGGGGGCGGCGGCTACACCTTC
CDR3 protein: CASSRTGGGGYTF

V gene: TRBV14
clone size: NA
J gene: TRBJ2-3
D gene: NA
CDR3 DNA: TGTGCCAGCAGCCGCGAACTGCCGGGACTCTGGGGTACGCAGTATTTT
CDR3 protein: CASSRELPGLWGTQYF

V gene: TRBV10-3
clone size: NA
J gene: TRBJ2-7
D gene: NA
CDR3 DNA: TGTGCCTCACAGGGAGGGGGATACGAGCAGTACTTC
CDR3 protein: CASQGGGYEQYF

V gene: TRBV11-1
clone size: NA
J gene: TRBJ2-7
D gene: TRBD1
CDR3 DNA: TGTGCCAGCAGCCCAGGGACAGGGATGGACGAGCAGTACTTC
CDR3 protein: CASSPGTGMDEQYF

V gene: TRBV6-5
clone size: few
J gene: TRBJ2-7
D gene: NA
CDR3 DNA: TGTGCCAGCAGTTACAAGGGTCGGGATTACGAGCAGTACTTC
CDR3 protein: CASSYKGRDYEQYF

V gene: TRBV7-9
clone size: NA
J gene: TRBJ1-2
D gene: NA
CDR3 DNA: TGTGCCAGCAGGGATCGTGGGGCTGGCTACACCTTC
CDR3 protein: CASRDRGAGYTF

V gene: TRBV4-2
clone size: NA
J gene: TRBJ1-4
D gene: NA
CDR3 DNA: TGTGCCAGCAGCCAAGATCTCGCAGGTGACACAACTAATGAAAAACTGTTTTTT
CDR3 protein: CASSQDLAGDTTNEKLFF

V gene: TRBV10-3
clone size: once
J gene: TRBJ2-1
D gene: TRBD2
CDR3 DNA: TGTGCCAGCGGCGGGCTAGCGGAATACAATGAGCAGTTCTTC
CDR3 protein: CASGGLAEYNEQFF

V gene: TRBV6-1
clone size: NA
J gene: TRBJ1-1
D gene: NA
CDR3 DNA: TGTGCCAGCAGTGCAAGTCGGGGGACGTGGACGGCCCGGGAGGCTTTCTTT
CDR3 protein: CASSASRGTWTAREAFF

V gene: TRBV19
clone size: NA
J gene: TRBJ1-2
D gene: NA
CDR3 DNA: TGTGCCAGTAGTTCGGACAGCGCTAACTATGGCTACACCTTC
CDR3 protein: CASSSDSANYGYTF

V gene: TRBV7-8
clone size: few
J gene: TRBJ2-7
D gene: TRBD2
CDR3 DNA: TGTGCCAGCAGCTTAGAGGGCGGGGGGGCCTACGAGCAGTACTTC
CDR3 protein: CASSLEGGGAYEQYF

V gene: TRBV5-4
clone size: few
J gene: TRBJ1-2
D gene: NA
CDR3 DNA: TGTGCCAGCAGTCTAGACAGGCTCTATGGCTACACCTTC
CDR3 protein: CASSLDRLYGYTF

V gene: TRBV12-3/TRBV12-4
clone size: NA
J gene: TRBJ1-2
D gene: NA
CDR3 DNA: TGTGCCAGCAGTTTTCAGGACTATGGCTACACCTTC
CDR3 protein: CASSFQDYGYTF

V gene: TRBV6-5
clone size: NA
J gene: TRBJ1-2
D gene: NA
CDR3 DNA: TGTGCCAGCAGTTACAAACAGGATACCTATGGCTACACCTTC
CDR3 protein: CASSYKQDTYGYTF

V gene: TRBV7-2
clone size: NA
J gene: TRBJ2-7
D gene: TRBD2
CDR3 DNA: TGTGCCAGCAGCCTAACCCATAGCGGGGGGGCCAGCGAGCAGTACTTC
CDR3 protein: CASSLTHSGGASEQYF

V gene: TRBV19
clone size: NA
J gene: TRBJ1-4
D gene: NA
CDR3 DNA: TGTGCCAGCCAGGGGCGCTCGTATGAAAAACTGTTTTTT
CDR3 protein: CASQGRSYEKLFF

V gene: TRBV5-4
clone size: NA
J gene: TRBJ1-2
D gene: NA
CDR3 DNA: TGTGCCAGCAGCTTGGCCGGGACTGTGAAGGAAGGCTACACCTTC
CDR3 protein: CASSLAGTVKEGYTF

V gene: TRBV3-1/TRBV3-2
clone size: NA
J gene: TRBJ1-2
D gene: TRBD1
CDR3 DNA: TGTGCCAGCAGCCAGGGCAACAGGGGTGGCTACACCTTC
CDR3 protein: CASSQGNRGGYTF